A selection of T cell receptor beta chains follows, all from one sample in a study of PD-L1 blockade in urothelial cancer. Libraries were prepared by immunoSEQ multiplex PCR; TCRdb keeps only in-frame clonotypes and omits some of them. This table has about 48,000 clones, around 87% appearing once. This material consisted of PBMCs, taken around atezolizumab (anti-PD-L1) treatment. Every receptor here comes from a man in his fifties or sixties with urothelial cancer. CDR3s include the opening cysteine and the closing phenylalanine or tryptophan. A D gene is named only where the DNA matches it firmly. Only part of the rows carry a size: once, few, many, or a class if the clone is expanded.

>TRBV19|TRBJ2-1|NA|TRBD1
CASRTTGGSRNRWGREQFF
TGTGCCAGTAGGACAACAGGGGGCTCCAGAAATCGATGGGGCCGGGAGCAGTTCTTC
>TRBV15|TRBJ2-3|NA|TRBD1
CATSRDLTRTGGIDTQYF
TGTGCCACCAGCAGAGACCTCACTAGGACAGGGGGCATAGATACGCAGTATTTT
>TRBV19|TRBJ2-1|NA|TRBD1
CASSDGTDYNEQFF
TGTGCCAGTAGTGACGGGACAGATTACAATGAGCAGTTCTTC
>TRBV10-3|TRBJ2-1|NA|NA
CAISESIGVGSLNEQFF
TGTGCCATCAGTGAGTCGATAGGGGTGGGCAGCCTCAATGAGCAGTTCTTC
>TRBV7-9|TRBJ2-7|NA|NA
CASSSRLAGQSSYEQYF
TGTGCCAGCAGCTCCAGACTGGCGGGGCAAAGCTCCTACGAGCAGTACTTC
>TRBV28|TRBJ2-3|NA|TRBD2
CASSLSGTSGGRGSTDTQYF
TGTGCCAGCAGTTTGAGCGGGACTAGCGGGGGCCGAGGAAGCACAGATACGCAGTATTTT
>TRBV13|TRBJ2-2|NA|NA
CASSLLGGRAGELFF
TGTGCCAGCAGCCTCCTTGGAGGGCGGGCCGGGGAGCTGTTTTTT
>TRBV19|TRBJ1-1|NA|TRBD1
CASSKQGAGRNTEAFF
TGTGCCAGTAGTAAACAGGGGGCCGGGAGGAACACTGAAGCTTTCTTT
>TRBV30|TRBJ1-4|NA|NA
CAWSPEDEKLFF
TGTGCCTGGAGCCCTGAGGATGAAAAACTGTTTTTT
>TRBV15|TRBJ1-2|NA|TRBD1
CATSRVVTGGAYGYTF
TGTGCCACCAGCAGAGTGGTGACAGGGGGCGCCTATGGCTACACCTTC
>TRBV11-2|TRBJ1-6|NA|NA
CASSLRNSPLHF
TGTGCCAGCAGCCTGCGGAATTCACCCCTCCACTTT
>TRBV30|TRBJ1-2|once|TRBD1
CAWSQPDRGHFGYTF
TGTGCCTGGAGTCAACCGGACAGGGGGCATTTTGGCTACACCTTC
>TRBV11-2|TRBJ2-3|NA|NA
CASSLAGNTQYF
TGTGCCAGCAGCTTAGCGGGAAATACGCAGTATTTT
>TRBV18|TRBJ1-2|few|NA
CASSPTATSGGYTF
TGTGCCAGCTCACCAACAGCGACCTCAGGGGGCTACACCTTC
>TRBV19|TRBJ1-2|NA|NA
CASSIGIQGGYGYTF
TGTGCCAGTAGTATAGGTATCCAGGGTGGATATGGCTACACCTTC
>TRBV21-1|TRBJ2-1|NA|NA
CASSKGTSSEQFF
TGTGCCAGCAGCAAAGGGACTAGCTCTGAGCAGTTCTTC
>TRBV18|TRBJ2-2|few|TRBD2
CASSPRAGPNTGELFF
TGTGCCAGCTCACCACGAGCGGGACCTAACACCGGGGAGCTGTTTTTT
>TRBV5-4|TRBJ1-1|NA|TRBD1
CASSSQGPGDTEAFF
TGTGCCAGCAGCTCACAGGGGCCAGGGGACACTGAAGCTTTCTTT
>TRBV2|TRBJ1-5|NA|NA
CASSDKTARQPQHF
TGTGCCAGCAGTGACAAGACAGCGAGGCAGCCCCAGCATTTT
>TRBV2|TRBJ1-5|NA|NA
CASSSDSSNQPQHF
TGTGCCAGCAGCTCAGACAGTAGCAATCAGCCCCAGCATTTT
>TRBV6-1|TRBJ2-1|NA|TRBD1
CASRGTGRNEQFF
TGTGCCAGCAGGGGGACAGGGCGAAACGAGCAGTTCTTC
>TRBV5-1|TRBJ1-3|NA|NA
CASSPQLGAAGNTIYF
TGCGCCAGCAGCCCCCAGTTAGGGGCCGCAGGAAACACCATATATTTT
>TRBV6-5|TRBJ1-2|NA|NA
CASSTRETAYGYTF
TGTGCCAGCAGTACTAGGGAAACCGCCTATGGCTACACCTTC
>TRBV2|TRBJ2-5|NA|NA
CASTEGGAGETQYF
TGTGCCAGCACCGAGGGGGGGGCGGGGGAGACCCAGTACTTC
>TRBV2|TRBJ2-1|NA|TRBD2
CASSVSLAGASTEQFF
TGTGCCAGCAGTGTTAGTCTAGCGGGGGCCTCGACGGAGCAGTTCTTC
>TRBV18|TRBJ2-3|few|NA
CASSRSQGAADTQYF
TGTGCCAGCTCACGATCCCAAGGGGCAGCGGATACGCAGTATTTT
>TRBV28|TRBJ1-2|NA|TRBD1
CASSSTATGLYGYTF
TGTGCCAGCAGTTCCACCGCGACAGGGCTCTATGGCTACACCTTC